What follows are 31 T cell receptor beta chains derived from one specimen sequenced in a study of CDR3 diversity in severe acne (dated by TCRdb to about 2019). Library creation used PCR. Instrument on record: Illumina HiSeq 2000. The public reads were quality trimmed at Q25 with fastp and then assembled into clones with MiXCR by TCRdb, keeping productive beta chains. Rows are combined by CDR3 protein, so each entry shows the most common genes and DNA. A total of fewer than 90,000 distinct CDR3 sequences appear in this sample, under 55% of them only once. Approximately 10% of the sample belongs to the ten largest clones. Sequencing was done on a sample of blood. Receptor source: a male donor with severe acne vulgaris.

The chain uses TRBV6-5 and TRBJ2-2; D is uncertain. V was cut by 4 bases and J by 1 base, with 10 bases left in between. The CDR3 totals 15 residues. Germline CDR1 and CDR2: MNHEY and SVGAGI. CDR3 loop: CASSLGQLNTGELFF. The CDR3 DNA reads as TGTGCCAGCAGTTTAGGTCAGCTGAACACCGGGGAGCTGTTTTTT.

Notes on this clonotype: A read error may be the cause here, since a much bigger clone is one base away. The gene calls are TRBV6-6 and TRBJ2-7; D is unresolved. Germline CDR1 is MNHNY and CDR2 is SVGAGI (reference sequence). V was cut by 5 bases and J by 1 base, with 6 bases left in between. The CDR3 spans 12 residues. CDR3 protein: CASSGVSYEQYV. CDR3 coding DNA: TGTGCCAGCAGTGGGGTGTCCTACGAGCAGTACGTC.

This clonotype was recorded at least ten times. V gene TRBV10-3 combines with J gene TRBJ1-3; a possible D gene is TRBD1 (6 bases). From germline, CDR1 is ENHRY and CDR2 SYGVKD. CDR3 length: 13 residues. Trimming cost V 10 bases and J 4 bases, with 14 bases left between them. The CDR3 DNA follows: TGTGCCACCACCACAGGGACGGGAAACACCATATATTTT. This translates into CATTTGTGNTIYF.

In regard to this clonotype: A much larger clonotype is one base distant, so this may be a read error. The chain links TRBV24-1 to TRBJ2-7, with D possibly being TRBD1 (5 bases). V lost 5 bases and J 3 bases, leaving 7 bases between the germline ends. The germline V gene encodes CDR1 KGHDR and CDR2 SFDVKD. The CDR3 spans 12 residues. As DNA, the CDR3 is TGTGCCACCAGTGGGACATGCTACGAGCAGTACTTC. This sequence encodes CATSGTCYEQYF.

A note on this clonotype: One end of the junction is discordant with germline, which a read error may explain. The genes are TRBV29-1 and TRBJ2-1, with D perhaps matching TRBD2 (6 bases). There are 14 residues in the CDR3. Germline lookup yields CDR1 SQVTM and CDR2 ANQGSEA. The CDR3 region is CSQRPGAQNNEQFF. The CDR3 nucleotides read TGCAGCCAGAGACCGGGAGCACAGAACAATGAGCAGTTTTTC.

J is TRBJ2-7 and V is TRBV29-1; 14 nucleotides align to TRBD2. Trimming removed 6 bases from V and 7 bases from J; junction bases left unmatched: 5. The CDR3 consists of 13 residues. Per germline, CDR1 SQVTM and CDR2 ANQGSEA. The CDR3 DNA is TGCAGCGTAGGGACTAGCGGGAGCCAGGAGCAGTACTTC. Translation gives CSVGTSGSQEQYF.

To note about this clonotype: The CDR3 ends on some other residue instead of the conserved phenylalanine or tryptophan, so this is likely a read error. This chain joins TRBV19 and TRBJ1-2; D unresolved. The CDR3 contains 13 residues. Trimming cost V 1 base and J 6 bases, with 9 bases left between them. The germline gives CDR1 LNHDA, CDR2 SQIVND (reference sequence). The CDR3 reads CASSIGWTDGYTS. In DNA form, the CDR3 reads TGTGCCAGTAGTATAGGGTGGACGGATGGCTACACCTCC.

V is TRBV12-3 or TRBV12-4 and J is TRBJ2-2, with 7 bases matching TRBD1. The CDR3 is 15 residues long. Trimming removed 10 bases from V and 2 bases from J; junction bases left unmatched: 10. As DNA, the CDR3 is TGTGCCACCATTAGGGACAGTTTTAACACCGGGGAGCTGTTTTTT. It yields the protein CATIRDSFNTGELFF.

The CDR3 nucleotides read TGTGCCAGCAGCCCCTCCTCGGACCCGAACACCGGGGAGCTGTTTTTT. Its protein is CASSPSSDPNTGELFF. The J gene is TRBJ2-2, the V gene TRBV7-2; D call uncertain. The germline gives CDR1 SGHTA, CDR2 FQGNSA. This CDR3 spans 16 amino acids. Trimming shortened V by 5 bases and J by 0 bases, and 13 bases separated the two germline ends. Full variable domain (rest looked up from reference TRBV7-2 and TRBJ2-2): GAGVSQSPSNKVTEKGKDVELRCDPISGHTALYWYRQSLGQGLEFLIYFQGNSAPDKSGLPSDRFSAERTGGSVSTLTIQRTQQEDSAVYLCASSPSSDPNTGELFFGEGSRLTVL.

The chain combines TRBV28 with TRBJ1-1, with D perhaps matching TRBD1 (5 bases). CDR3 length equals 14 residues. Germline assignment: CDR1 MDHEN and CDR2 SYDVKM. The germline V and J ends were trimmed by 5 bases and 5 bases, with 15 bases remaining between them. In nucleotides, the CDR3 is TGTGCCAGCAGTCGGGGAGGGGCTGAGACTGAAGCTTTCTTT. This codes for CASSRGGAETEAFF.

A word on this clonotype: The conserved closing phenylalanine or tryptophan is absent in this CDR3, likely reflecting a read error. The chain is built from TRBV24-1 and TRBJ2-2, with a tentative D call TRBD2 (6 bases). Looked up from germline, CDR1 is KGHDR and CDR2 is SFDVKD. This CDR3 has 13 amino acids. The CDR3 region is CATGDSGTGELFY. CDR3 in DNA: TGTGCCACCGGTGATAGCGGAACCGGGGAGCTGTTTTAT.

The chain is built from TRBV29-1 and TRBJ1-1, with no clear D. Germline assignment: CDR1 SQVTM and CDR2 ANQGSEA. The CDR3 spans 12 residues. V lost 3 bases and J lost 2, with 7 bases in between. CDR3 sequence reads: CSVEPGNTEAFF. CDR3 DNA: TGCAGCGTTGAGCCGGGAAACACTGAAGCTTTCTTT.

This clonotype was seen ten or more times. This chain joins TRBV19 and TRBJ1-5, with D possibly being TRBD1 (6 bases). CDR1 is LNHDA, CDR2 SQIVND, per germline (reference sequence). Trimming stripped 9 bases from V and 7 bases from J, with 19 bases between. This CDR3 has 14 amino acids. CDR3 amino acids: CASHSGGFRQPQHF. CDR3 bases: TGTGCCAGCCATTCGGGGGGCTTCAGACAGCCCCAGCATTTT.

The gene calls are TRBV12-3 or TRBV12-4 and TRBJ1-2, with TRBD1 as a possible D gene (6 bases). Between the trimmed V and J ends, which lost 8 bases and 8 bases, there was a span of 15 bases. The CDR3 extends over 12 amino acids. The CDR3 nucleotides are TGTGCCAGCGTTAAGGGGGGGCGCGGCTACACCTTC. It is translated as CASVKGGRGYTF.

This chain connects TRBV5-1 to TRBJ2-7, with 9 positions matching TRBD1. The V gene's germline CDR1 is SGHRS and CDR2 YFSETQ. The CDR3 sequence is 13 residues long. J lost 6 bases, V lost 4 bases, and 5 bases had no gene match. In nucleotides, the CDR3 is TGCGCCAGCAGCCACCGGGACAGGGTCGAGCAGTACTTC. Translated: CASSHRDRVEQYF.

This clonotype was seen many times. The V call is TRBV2, the J call TRBJ1-1; D uncertain. Per germline, CDR1 SNHLY and CDR2 FYNNEI. Trimming pared 4 bases from V and 1 base from J, leaving 16 bases between. This CDR3 is built from 16 residues. CDR3 protein: CASSAIWEVENTEAFF. The CDR3 bases are TGTGCCAGCAGTGCTATTTGGGAAGTCGAGAACACTGAAGCTTTCTTT.

With regard to this clonotype: A read error may explain this, as a much larger clone is one base away. The genes are TRBV20-1 and TRBJ1-1; D possibly corresponds to TRBD1 (5 bases). Germline CDR1 DFQATT, CDR2 SNEGSKA (reference sequence). This CDR3 has 15 residues. Trimming left V 6 bases short and J 0 bases short, with 17 bases between. In nucleotides, the CDR3 is TGCAGTGCCGTCCCCGCCCCGGGGGTGAACACTGAAGCTTTCTTT. Translating it yields CSAVPAPGVNTEAFF.

Only one count was recorded for this clonotype. This chain links TRBV10-2 with TRBJ2-7; 8 nucleotides line up with TRBD2. J gave up 0 bases and V 7 bases, and 8 bases lay outside the gene matches. The CDR3 spans 15 residues. Per the germline V gene, CDR1 is WSHSY and CDR2 is SAAADI. The CDR3 region is CASTRGGRYSYEQYF. The CDR3 DNA reads TGCGCCAGCACCCGGGGGGGACGTTACTCCTACGAGCAGTACTTC.

This clonotype showed up just a few times. This chain links TRBV6-5 with TRBJ2-1, with 7 bases aligning to TRBD2. The CDR3 runs to 14 residues. V dropped 8 bases and J dropped 7; count of bases not matched to a gene: 11. The germline gives CDR1 MNHEY, CDR2 SVGAGI. CDR3 sequence reads: CASGGGLGENEQFF. In nucleotides, the CDR3 is TGTGCCAGCGGGGGGGGTCTCGGGGAGAATGAGCAGTTCTTC.

Turning to this clonotype: Possible read error: a much larger clone is one base away. V usage is TRBV7-6 and J usage is TRBJ2-7; 7 bases are shared with TRBD2. The CDR3 has 16 residues. Germline CDR1 SGHVS, CDR2 FNYEAQ. CDR3 nucleotides: TGTGCCAGCGGCTTACGGGCTAGCGGAAGTACCTACGAGCAGTACTTC. Its protein product is CASGLRASGSTYEQYF.

This rearrangement joins TRBV4-3 to TRBJ2-5; 7 bases line up with TRBD2. With V trimmed by 0 bases and J by 5 bases, 3 bases remained unmatched. The CDR3 extends over 14 amino acids. Germline V lookup: CDR1 LGHNA, CDR2 YSLEER. The CDR3 DNA reads as TGCGCCAGCAGCCAAGACGTGGGGGGGGAGACCCAGTACTTC. This encodes CASSQDVGGETQYF.

This chain uses TRBV5-1 with TRBJ2-6, with 8 bases aligning to TRBD1. The CDR3 sequence is 19 residues long. In germline, CDR1 is SGHRS, CDR2 YFSETQ. V lost 4 bases, J lost 0 bases, and 12 bases stayed unmatched. The CDR3: CASSASGGAYPSGANVLTF. CDR3 nucleotide sequence: TGCGCCAGCAGCGCTTCAGGGGGCGCTTATCCCTCTGGGGCCAACGTCCTGACTTTC.

This chain joins TRBV2 and TRBJ2-4, with TRBD2 matching over 15 bases. J gave up 10 bases and V 7 bases, and 2 bases lay outside the gene matches. There are 13 residues in the CDR3. CDR1 and CDR2 from the germline V gene are SNHLY and FYNNEI. The CDR3 region is CASIGLAGGIQYF. The CDR3 nucleotides read TGTGCCAGCATAGGACTAGCGGGAGGGATTCAGTACTTC.

In this sample, this clonotype turned up many times. This CDR3 is CSARDHHMNTDTQYF. The DNA of the CDR3 is TGCAGTGCTAGAGATCACCATATGAATACAGATACGCAGTATTTT. This chain connects TRBV20-1 to TRBJ2-3; D gene unclear. Trimming took off 0 bases at V and 3 bases at J, with 13 bases between the two ends. This CDR3 region has 15 residues. Germline lookup yields CDR1 DFQATT and CDR2 SNEGSKA (reference sequence).

This clonotype came up a few times. V and J are TRBV20-1 and TRBJ1-5; D uncertain. From germline, CDR1 is DFQATT and CDR2 SNEGSKA (reference sequence). CDR3 length: 17 residues. Deletions cut 1 base from V and 0 bases from J, with 16 bases between. This CDR3 reads CSARGTSQIYSNQPQHF. The CDR3, as DNA: TGCAGTGCTAGAGGCACAAGCCAAATTTATAGCAATCAGCCCCAGCATTTT.

The V and J genes are TRBV20-1 and TRBJ2-1; TRBD2 matches 10 bases. This CDR3 is built from 17 residues. The trim removed 0 bases at V and 7 bases at J, leaving 12 bases unmatched. Germline CDR1 and CDR2: DFQATT and SNEGSKA (reference sequence). The CDR3 DNA reads TGCAGTGCTAGAGACATTGGGGCTAGCGGGAGTGGAAATGAGCAGTTCTTC. This codes for CSARDIGASGSGNEQFF.

This clonotype was detected a few times. V usage is TRBV7-9 and J usage is TRBJ2-1, with 9 bases fitting TRBD2. In germline, CDR1 is SEHNR, CDR2 FQNEAQ (reference sequence). V trimming: 5 bases; J trimming: 3 bases; junction bases outside the gene matches: 17. The CDR3 length is 19 residues. This chain's CDR3 is CASSRMGLAGRRDYNEQFF. The CDR3 DNA reads as TGTGCCAGCAGCCGGATGGGGCTAGCGGGGAGACGGGACTACAATGAGCAGTTCTTC.

This clonotype was seen only a few times. The chain combines TRBV6-1 with TRBJ1-2; D is unclear. Trimming took off 1 base at V and 7 bases at J, with 16 bases between the two ends. This CDR3 comprises 15 residues. Looked up from germline, CDR1 is MNHNS and CDR2 is SASEGT. The CDR3 region has the DNA TGTGCCAGCAGTGAAGGATTAGAGCCTTCACGTGGCTACACCTTC. Protein sequence: CASSEGLEPSRGYTF.

This clonotype was recorded at least ten times. The chain joins TRBV19 to TRBJ2-5; 11 bases are shared with TRBD1. The germline gives CDR1 LNHDA, CDR2 SQIVND (reference sequence). CDR3 length: 16 residues. V dropped 4 bases and J dropped 2; count of bases not matched to a gene: 6. As DNA, the CDR3 is TGTGCCAGTAGTACCCCTGGGGACAGGGGGCAAGAGACCCAGTACTTC. It codes for CASSTPGDRGQETQYF.

The rearrangement joins TRBV5-1 to TRBJ2-4; no reliable D call. Germline V lookup: CDR1 SGHRS, CDR2 YFSETQ. V was clipped by 5 bases and J by 0 bases, with 9 bases between them. This CDR3 comprises 14 residues. The DNA of the CDR3 is TGCGCCAGCAGTGGGGTCCTAGCCAAAAACATTCAGTACTTC. Its translation: CASSGVLAKNIQYF.

This clonotype qualifies as medium-sized. The chain links TRBV7-9 to TRBJ2-1, with a weak D call TRBD1 (6 bases). Per germline, CDR1 SEHNR and CDR2 FQNEAQ (reference sequence). This CDR3 region has 12 residues. V lost 5 bases and J lost 9, with 11 bases in between. CDR3 protein: CASSALRGEQFF. CDR3 DNA: TGTGCCAGCAGCGCCCTCAGGGGTGAGCAGTTCTTC.